One and the same sample provided the 26 T cell receptor beta chains below, sequenced in a study of regulatory T cells in long-lasting Graves disease. The TCR beta library used iRepertoire HTBI primers with Arm-PCR amplification of CDR3. From the multiplex PCR reads, TCRdb called clonotypes with MiXCR, one entry per CDR3 protein. The sample shows roughly 500,000 distinct CDR3 sequences, 13% of them seen only once. Stated time point: newly diagnosed GD, antithyroid drugs for less than 3 months. RNA isolated from PBMCs was used to make the TCR library. These data were likewise used in another study, on T cells in Graves' hyperthyroidism and ophthalmopathy.

This material consisted of peripheral blood mononuclear cells (PBMCs), taken at new diagnosis, from a patient treated with antithyroid drugs. The source of these receptors is a man between 25 and 39 years old with Graves disease.

The V call is TRBV20-1, the J call TRBJ1-6, with D possibly TRBD1 on 6 matching bases. The germline CDR1 and CDR2 sequences are DFQATT and SNEGSKA (reference sequence). This CDR3 has 13 residues. V lost 5 bases to trimming and J lost 5 bases, with 10 bases between them. The CDR3 is CSAPGEDNSPLHF. The CDR3 DNA sequence: TGCAGTGCTCCAGGGGAGGATAATTCACCCCTCCACTTT.

This clonotype was found a few times. The rearrangement uses TRBV25-1 and TRBJ2-2; no firm D call. The CDR3 runs to 14 residues. In germline, CDR1 is MGHDK, CDR2 SYGVNS. The V end lost 5 bases, the J end lost 3 bases, and 10 bases lay between the germline ends. CDR3 bases: TGTGCCAGCAGTAACCGGGCCGACACCGGGGAGCTGTTTTTT. Its translation: CASSNRADTGELFF.

The sample holds many counts of this clonotype. The gene calls are TRBV20-1 and TRBJ1-6; D gene uncertain. The CDR3 spans 14 residues. The V end was cut by 3 bases, the J end by 6 bases, with 12 bases between. CDR1 DFQATT and CDR2 SNEGSKA come from the germline V gene (reference sequence). This CDR3 reads CSASGQESNSPLHF. The CDR3 DNA is TGCAGTGCTAGTGGGCAGGAGAGTAATTCACCCCTCCACTTT.

This clonotype was observed many times. The V gene is TRBV7-9, the J gene TRBJ1-1; no firm D call. Germline lookup yields CDR1 SEHNR and CDR2 FQNEAQ (reference sequence). V shed 5 bases and J shed 6 bases, with 13 bases lying between them. CDR3 size: 13 residues. The CDR3 reads CASSPPRAPEAFF. CDR3 coding DNA: TGTGCCAGCAGCCCCCCCCGGGCACCTGAAGCTTTCTTT.

This clonotype was observed many times. In DNA form, the CDR3 reads TGTGCCAGCACCCCAAGGAGGGGGCGCGACGGGGAGCTGTTTTTT. Encoded protein: CASTPRRGRDGELFF. V gene TRBV12-3 or TRBV12-4 combines with J gene TRBJ2-2; a possible D gene is TRBD1 (7 bases). The ends were cut back, 7 bases at V and 7 bases at J, with 19 bases in the middle. This CDR3 has 15 amino acids.

This clonotype was seen at least ten times. The V call is TRBV12-3 or TRBV12-4, the J call TRBJ1-5, with D perhaps TRBD1 (6 bases). There are 15 residues in the CDR3. V lost 3 bases to trimming and J lost 2 bases, with 11 bases between them. As DNA, the CDR3 is TGTGCCAGCAGTTTCACAGGGAACGGCAATCAGCCCCAGCATTTT. Translation gives CASSFTGNGNQPQHF.

This clonotype was seen many times. The V call is TRBV3-1, the J call TRBJ1-2; D remains ambiguous. Trimming took off 1 base at V and 1 base at J, with 4 bases between the two ends. CDR1 is LGHDT, CDR2 YNNKEL, per germline (reference sequence). The CDR3 sequence is 13 residues long. CDR3 DNA: TGTGCCAGCAGCCAAGTGGATAACTATGGCTACACCTTC. This gives the protein CASSQVDNYGYTF.

There are many counts of this clonotype. This chain links TRBV7-2 with TRBJ2-3, with 12 positions matching TRBD2. This CDR3 is 16 amino acids long. Germline V gene data show CDR1 as SGHTA and CDR2 as FQGNSA. V dropped 3 bases and J dropped 0; count of bases not matched to a gene: 1. The CDR3 nucleotides are TGTGCCAGCAGCTTCGGACTAGCGGGAAGCACAGATACGCAGTATTTT. It specifies CASSFGLAGSTDTQYF.

This clonotype has ten or more counts. The CDR3 loop is CASRPGGGFGTEAFF. CDR3 sequence (DNA): TGTGCCAGCAGACCCGGGGGGGGCTTCGGCACTGAAGCTTTCTTT. The chain employs TRBV12-3 or TRBV12-4 and TRBJ1-1; D perhaps matches TRBD1 (6 bases). Trimming stripped 6 bases from V and 4 bases from J, with 18 bases between. The length of the CDR3 is 15 residues.

The chain links TRBV27 to TRBJ2-7; D is unresolved. Germline V gene lookup returns CDR1 MNHEY and CDR2 SMNVEV (reference sequence). Trimming took off 3 bases at V and 4 bases at J, with 16 bases between the two ends. The CDR3 is 15 amino acids. The CDR3 region has the DNA TGTGCCAGCAGTTTCGGCAACAGAGACGGATACGAGCAGTACTTC. Protein sequence: CASSFGNRDGYEQYF.

This chain links TRBV6-5 with TRBJ1-4; D perhaps matches TRBD1 (5 bases). The CDR3 runs to 19 residues. Germline V gene sequence: CDR1 MNHEY, CDR2 SVGAGI. V was trimmed by 2 bases and J by 4 bases, leaving 23 bases between them. The CDR3 bases are TGTGCCAGCAGTTACCCTCGAAGGGGACGGTCTACGTTTAATGAAAAACTGTTTTTT. Encoded protein: CASSYPRRGRSTFNEKLFF.

In its sample, this clonotype was seen many times. The chain couples TRBV2 to TRBJ1-5; D is unclear. The CDR3 is 15 amino acids. The germline V gene encodes CDR1 SNHLY and CDR2 FYNNEI. Trimming pared 4 bases from V and 4 bases from J, leaving 14 bases between. CDR3 loop: CASSAEGMGNQPQHF. CDR3 nucleotide sequence: TGTGCCAGCAGTGCTGAAGGGATGGGGAATCAGCCCCAGCATTTT.

About this clonotype itself: A much more abundant neighbour one base away suggests this may be a read error. The rearrangement links TRBV4-2 to TRBJ1-5, with a possible D match to TRBD1 (5 bases). Germline V lookup: CDR1 LGHNA, CDR2 YNFKEQ. The CDR3 runs 15 residues. As DNA, the CDR3 is TGTGGCAGCAGCCAAGATTTCGGACAATTACAGCCCCAGCATTTT. This encodes CGSSQDFGQLQPQHF.

This clonotype was counted only a few times. The CDR3 spells CASSQEGHVGGNQPQHF. The CDR3 DNA reads as TGCGCCAGCAGCCAAGAGGGCCACGTGGGGGGCAATCAGCCCCAGCATTTT. The gene calls are TRBV4-1 and TRBJ1-5; TRBD1 is a possible D gene (5 bases). Germline V gene sequence: CDR1 MGHRA, CDR2 YSYEKL. The CDR3 has 17 amino acids. The V end was cut by 0 bases, the J end by 2 bases, with 14 bases between.

This clonotype was recorded many times. V gene TRBV5-1 combines with J gene TRBJ2-1; D perhaps matches TRBD2 (6 bases). The CDR3 spans 14 residues. Germline V lookup: CDR1 SGHRS, CDR2 YFSETQ. V lost 0 bases to trimming and J lost 5 bases, with 9 bases between them. As DNA, the CDR3 is TGCGCCAGCAGCTTGGTGGGGGGAGACAATGAGCAGTTCTTC. As protein: CASSLVGGDNEQFF.

This clonotype was counted at least ten times. V is TRBV6-1 and J is TRBJ2-6; D gene uncertain. The germline V and J ends were trimmed by 10 bases and 0 bases, with 10 bases remaining between them. CDR3 size: 14 residues. Germline loops: CDR1 MNHNS, CDR2 SASEGT. In nucleotides, the CDR3 is TGTGCCACGCGGCGCAACTCTGGGGCCAACGTCCTGACTTTC. The encoded protein is CATRRNSGANVLTF.

The chain joins TRBV28 to TRBJ2-7; the D gene is possibly TRBD1 (5 bases). CDR3 length: 13 residues. Looked up from germline, CDR1 is MDHEN and CDR2 is SYDVKM. The V gene lost 0 bases and the J gene lost 4 bases, with 7 bases spanning the gap. CDR3 DNA: TGTGCCAGCAGTTTATGGACAGAATACGAGCAGTACTTC. It translates to CASSLWTEYEQYF. Using reference TRBV28 and TRBJ2-7 for the parts outside the CDR3, the full variable domain is DVKVTQSSRYLVKRTGEKVFLECVQDMDHENMFWYRQDPGLGLRLIYFSYDVKMKEKGDIPEGYSVSREKKERFSLILESASTNQTSMYLCASSLWTEYEQYFGPGTRLTVT.

This clonotype was seen repeatedly, ten times or more. J is TRBJ1-5 and V is TRBV20-1; D possibly corresponds to TRBD1 (5 bases). The V end was cut by 3 bases, the J end by 3 bases, with 9 bases between. The CDR3 loop spans 13 amino acids. Per the germline V gene, CDR1 is DFQATT and CDR2 is SNEGSKA (reference sequence). Here the CDR3 reads CSASGGYNQPQHF. CDR3 nucleotides: TGCAGTGCTAGTGGGGGTTACAATCAGCCCCAGCATTTT.

This clonotype came up many times. This chain uses TRBV5-4 with TRBJ2-7, with 9 bases aligning to TRBD1. Germline loops: CDR1 SGHNT, CDR2 YYREEE (reference sequence). J gave up 2 bases and V 4 bases, and 4 bases lay outside the gene matches. The CDR3 is 14 residues long. DNA of the CDR3: TGTGCCAGCAGCCCAAGGACAGGGGCCTACGAGCAGTACTTC. Translation: CASSPRTGAYEQYF.

This clonotype was observed a few times. The chain links TRBV5-1 to TRBJ1-4, with no clear D. V was pared by 4 bases and J by 10 bases, with 17 bases between. Germline V CDR1 and CDR2: SGHRS, YFSETQ. The CDR3 covers 14 residues. In DNA, the CDR3 is TGCGCCAGCAGCGTAGAGCCGGTCTCGGGAAAACTGTTTTTT. Translation gives CASSVEPVSGKLFF.

This clonotype was detected only a few times. In nucleotides, the CDR3 is TGTGCCAGCCACCCCACAGGGAAAGGGACCCAGTACTTC. Protein sequence: CASHPTGKGTQYF. V is TRBV27 and J is TRBJ2-5; possibly TRBD1 for D (6 bases). Germline values: CDR1 MNHEY, CDR2 SMNVEV (reference sequence). The CDR3 runs to 13 residues. V lost 8 bases, J lost 7 bases, and 17 bases lay in between.

The V gene is TRBV19, the J gene TRBJ2-3, with 7 positions matching TRBD2. V shed 3 bases, J shed 3 bases, and the junction held 3 bases outside the gene matches. CDR1 and CDR2 (germline): LNHDA, SQIVND (reference sequence). CDR3 length equals 14 residues. The CDR3 DNA follows: TGTGCCAGTAGTATCAGCGGGAAGACAGATACGCAGTATTTT. This encodes CASSISGKTDTQYF.

This clonotype has just a few counts. The rearrangement joins TRBV30 to TRBJ2-1, with 12 bases matching TRBD2. Germline V gene data show CDR1 as GTSNPN and CDR2 as SVGIG (reference sequence). V trimming: 4 bases; J trimming: 5 bases; junction bases outside the gene matches: 9. CDR3 size: 16 residues. CDR3 DNA sequence: TGTGCCTGGACCCAAACCCGACTAGCGGGAGACAATGAGCAGTTCTTC. It encodes CAWTQTRLAGDNEQFF.

This clonotype was counted ten times or more. The CDR3, as DNA: TGCAGCGTCCGGGACCAAGTAGCCGGGGAGCTGTTTTTT. Translating gives CSVRDQVAGELFF. The J gene is TRBJ2-2, the V gene TRBV29-1; D tentatively reads TRBD1 or TRBD2 (5 bases each). The CDR3 is made up of 13 amino acids. Germline V lookup: CDR1 SQVTM, CDR2 ANQGSEA. V gave up 6 bases and J gave up 6 bases, with 14 bases separating them.

This clonotype was seen a handful of times. The gene calls are TRBV6-9 and TRBJ2-3; 8 nucleotides align to TRBD1. Trimming removed 3 bases from V and 1 base from J; junction bases left unmatched: 9. CDR1 is MNHGY and CDR2 is SVAAGI in the germline V gene. This CDR3 spans 17 amino acids. CDR3 residues: CASSYGEVGQGTDTQYF. CDR3 bases: TGTGCCAGCAGTTACGGGGAGGTGGGACAGGGCACAGATACGCAGTATTTT.

This clonotype was counted ten times or more. V gene TRBV6-1 combines with J gene TRBJ2-3; D gene unclear. Germline CDR1 and CDR2: MNHNS and SASEGT. The germline V and J ends were trimmed by 11 bases and 1 base, with 19 bases remaining between them. CDR3 length: 15 residues. CDR3 in amino acids: CAQKEEDGCTDTQYF. CDR3 nucleotide sequence: TGTGCCCAAAAAGAAGAGGACGGATGCACAGATACGCAGTATTTT.